The present T cell receptor (beta chain) was sequenced within a study of blood T cell repertoires in COVID-19. The repertoire was sequenced with immunoSEQ multiplex PCR; TCRdb's copy has only in-frame clones and lacks some. This table holds about 40,000 clones, about 77% found once. Germline V gene lookup returns CDR1 MDHEN and CDR2 SYDVKM. V was clipped by 4 bases and J by 0 bases, with 10 bases between them. There are 14 residues in the CDR3. The sequencing sample was made of peripheral blood. The TCR originated in a man at least 80 years old with acute or convalescent COVID-19. The V and J genes are TRBV28 and TRBJ2-7; maybe TRBD1 (6 bases). The CDR3 reads CASSSGTTSYEQYF. The CDR3 DNA reads TGTGCCAGCAGTTCCGGGACAACCTCCTACGAGCAGTACTTC.